This T cell receptor beta chain was observed in a study of memory CD4+ T cells and cytomegalovirus serostatus. Study context: Healthy Belgian adult donors included about nine CMV-positive and fewer than 25 CMV-negative people.

The CDR3 is made up of 16 amino acids. Germline CDR1 reads LNHDA; CDR2 reads SQIVND (reference sequence). V dropped 5 bases and J dropped 2; count of bases not matched to a gene: 11. The sort gate was single viable CD3+CD4+CD8-CD45RO+ cells for memory CD4+ T cells. Serum IgG to CMV pp150, pp28, p38 and p52 defined serostatus. Notes on the study in general: CD4+ memory repertoires contained 67 of 164 reported CMV TCRbeta sequences.

This clone was observed a single time. What it recognizes is unknown. Produced via immunoSEQ multiplex PCR; TCRdb's table is partial and in-frame only. The sample holds 65,000 to 95,000 clones; 65% to 85% are singletons and the top ten take 0.78%. The rearrangement uses TRBV19 and TRBJ2-7, with 8 bases identical to TRBD2. The sequencing input was memory CD4+ T cells from blood. The sequence came from an adult in good health and CMV-seronegative. CDR3 DNA sequence: TGTGCCAGTAGTCTCTCCCATGCGGGGGGTGCCTACGAGCAGTACTTC. This translates into CASSLSHAGGAYEQYF.